This T cell receptor (beta chain) was recovered during a study of neurological immune-mediated disorders. The V end was cut by 3 bases, the J end by 1 base, with 6 bases between. Per germline, CDR1 DFQATT and CDR2 SNEGSKA (reference sequence). This CDR3 is 12 amino acids long. Study-wide points: None of the CDR3 amino acid sequences of expanded clones recurred across subjects, suggesting private repertoires in all groups.

This clonotype has ten or more counts. Its antigen is currently unknown. The authors produced cDNA by 5'RACE using 10-nucleotide random UMIs. TCRdb fed the 5' RACE reads into MiXCR, producing one record per CDR3 protein. The sample holds over 25,000 distinct CDR3 sequences, roughly 23% seen once. Input material: CD4+ T cells from blood. This chain links TRBV20-1 with TRBJ1-1, with a possible D match to TRBD1 (5 bases). The sequence was obtained from a man in his fifties with HTLV-1-associated myelopathy (HAM/TSP). The CDR3 DNA reads as TGCAGTGCTAGTCAGGGGAACACTGAAGCTTTCTTT. Translating gives CSASQGNTEAFF.